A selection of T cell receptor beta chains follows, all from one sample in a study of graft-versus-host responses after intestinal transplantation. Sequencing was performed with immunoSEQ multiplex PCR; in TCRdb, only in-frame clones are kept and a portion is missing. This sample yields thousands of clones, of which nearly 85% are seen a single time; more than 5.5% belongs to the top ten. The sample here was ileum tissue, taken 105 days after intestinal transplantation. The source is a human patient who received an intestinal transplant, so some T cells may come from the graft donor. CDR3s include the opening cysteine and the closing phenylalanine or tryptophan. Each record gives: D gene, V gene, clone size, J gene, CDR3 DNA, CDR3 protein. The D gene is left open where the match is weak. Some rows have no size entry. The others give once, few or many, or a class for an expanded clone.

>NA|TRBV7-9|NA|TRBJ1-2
TGTGCCAGCAGCTTAGATCTCAGGGGTAATGGCTACACCTTC
CASSLDLRGNGYTF
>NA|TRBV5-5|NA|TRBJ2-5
TGTGCCAGCAGCTTGATGGTCGACTTGTCAGAGACCCAGTACTTC
CASSLMVDLSETQYF
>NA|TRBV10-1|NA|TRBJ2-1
TGCGCCAGCAGTGCCGGGGGACCGACCTACAATGAGCAGTTCTTC
CASSAGGPTYNEQFF
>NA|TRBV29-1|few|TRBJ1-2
TGCAGCGTTGAGGGAGGGGAGGGAGAATATGGCTACACCTTC
CSVEGGEGEYGYTF
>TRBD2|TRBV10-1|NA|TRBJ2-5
TGCGCCAGCAGTGAACTAGCGGGGGAGACCCAGTACTTC
CASSELAGETQYF
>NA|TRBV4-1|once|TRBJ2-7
TGCGCCAGCAGCCAAGATCCCGGCAGGGAATCCTACGAGCAGTACTTC
CASSQDPGRESYEQYF
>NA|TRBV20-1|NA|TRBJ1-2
TGCAGTGCTAGATCCCCCCACACCTTC
CSARSPHTF
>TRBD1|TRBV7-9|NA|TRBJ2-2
TGTGCCAGCAGCTTAGGGACAGGGAACACCGGGGAGCTGTTTTTT
CASSLGTGNTGELFF
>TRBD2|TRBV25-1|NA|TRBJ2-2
TGTGCCAGCAGTGAATCTAGCGGGAACACCGGGGAGCTGTTTTTT
CASSESSGNTGELFF
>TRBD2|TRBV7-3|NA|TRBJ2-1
TGTGCCAGCAGCTTAAGCGGGAGCTACAATGAGCAGTTCTTC
CASSLSGSYNEQFF
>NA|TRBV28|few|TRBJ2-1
TGTGCCAGCAGTTTGAGTAGATACAATGAGCAGTTCTTC
CASSLSRYNEQFF
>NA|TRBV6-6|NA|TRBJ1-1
TGTGCCAGCAGGGTCGGGGGGACTGAAGCTTTCTTT
CASRVGGTEAFF
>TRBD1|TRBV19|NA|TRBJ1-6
TGTGCCAGTTCCTACAGGGGTTCACCCCTCCACTTT
CASSYRGSPLHF
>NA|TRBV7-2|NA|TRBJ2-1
TGTGCCAGCAGCTTAGCGGGGGGGCTCAATGAGCAGTTCTTC
CASSLAGGLNEQFF
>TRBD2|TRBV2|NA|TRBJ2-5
TGTGCCAGCAGGATGACACCGGGGGGAATTCAAGAGACCCAGTACTTC
CASRMTPGGIQETQYF
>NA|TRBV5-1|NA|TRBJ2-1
TGCGCCAGCAGCGAGAGCTCCTACAATGAGCAGTTCTTC
CASSESSYNEQFF
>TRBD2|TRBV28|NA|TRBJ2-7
TGTGCCAGCAGCAAAACACTAGCGGGAGGGAGGGAGCAGTACTTC
CASSKTLAGGREQYF
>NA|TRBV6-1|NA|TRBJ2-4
TGTGCCAGCAGTGAAGCAGGGGCTATAGCCAAAAACATTCAGTACTTC
CASSEAGAIAKNIQYF
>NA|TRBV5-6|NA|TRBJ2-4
TGTGCCAGCAGCTTGATCAGGGCCCAAGAAAACATTCAGTACTTC
CASSLIRAQENIQYF
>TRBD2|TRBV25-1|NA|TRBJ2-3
TGTGCCAGCAGTGAACCTAGCGGGGGGCCCGATACGCAGTATTTT
CASSEPSGGPDTQYF
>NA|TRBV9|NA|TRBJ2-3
TGTGCCAGCAGCGTAGATACTTTCACAGATACGCAGTATTTT
CASSVDTFTDTQYF
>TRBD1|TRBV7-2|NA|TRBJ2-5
TGTGCCAGCAGCTTAAGGGGGCGAGAGACCCAGTACTTC
CASSLRGRETQYF
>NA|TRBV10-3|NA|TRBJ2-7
TGTGCCATCAGTGAAAGGGCCCCCGGCACCTACGAGCAGTACTTC
CAISERAPGTYEQYF
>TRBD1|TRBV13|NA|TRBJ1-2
TGTGCCAGCAGCTGGACAGGGTATGGCTACACCTTC
CASSWTGYGYTF
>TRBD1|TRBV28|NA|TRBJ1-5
TGTGCCAGCAGAAAAGGACAGGGAAGCGGCAATCAGCCCCAGCATTTT
CASRKGQGSGNQPQHF
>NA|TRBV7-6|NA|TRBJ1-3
TGTGCCAGCAGCTTAGCGTATGGAAACACCATATATTTT
CASSLAYGNTIYF